These 10 T cell receptor beta chains were all obtained from the same sample, sequenced in a study of T-cell reconstitution after alpha-beta-depleted transplantation in children. Unique molecular identifiers were used to barcode this TCRbeta library. TCRdb analysed the PCR reads with MiXCR anew, one entry per CDR3 protein. The profile shows roughly 350,000 distinct CDR3 sequences, under 20% of them singletons. The specimen comprised PBMCs, mostly from graft donor cells, sampled 360 days after TCRalphabeta/CD19-depleted stem cell transplant. All receptors come from a male patient between 2 and 9 years old who had a stem cell transplant for acute lymphoblastic leukemia, so the T cells may come from the graft donor.

In this sample, this clonotype turned up a few times. The chain carries TRBV9 and TRBJ2-5; 7 bases are a match to TRBD2. With 0 bases clipped from V and 1 base from J, the junction kept 6 bases outside the gene matches. Germline V gives CDR1 SGDLS, CDR2 YYNGEE. This CDR3 has 16 amino acids. CDR3 coding DNA: TGTGCCAGCAGCGTAGCGCGCGGGAGCCTCCAAGAGACCCAGTACTTC. Translating it yields CASSVARGSLQETQYF.

This clonotype occurred a few times. This chain links TRBV5-1 with TRBJ2-4; 7 bases are a match to TRBD1. There are 14 residues in the CDR3. Germline trimming cut 3 bases from V and 9 bases from J; bases unmatched to any gene: 9. The germline gives CDR1 SGHRS, CDR2 YFSETQ. This CDR3 reads CASSSDRVYGIQYF. CDR3 nucleotide sequence: TGCGCCAGCAGCTCAGACAGGGTTTATGGCATTCAGTACTTC.

The chain employs TRBV2 and TRBJ2-2, with TRBD1 as a possible D gene (6 bases). Trimming removed 6 bases from V and 5 bases from J, with 13 bases in between. Germline CDR1 is SNHLY and CDR2 is FYNNEI. The CDR3 totals 14 residues. Written as DNA, the CDR3 is TGTGCCAGCAGCAGAACAGGGCGGACCGGGGAGCTGTTTTTT. It is translated as CASSRTGRTGELFF.

This clonotype was seen repeatedly, ten times or more. V usage is TRBV4-3 and J usage is TRBJ2-1; 10 bases agree with TRBD2. The CDR3 is 16 amino acids. Germline CDR1 reads LGHNA; CDR2 reads YSLEER. J lost 4 bases, V lost 4 bases, and 7 bases had no gene match. Here the CDR3 reads CASSPYTGLAYNEQFF. DNA of the CDR3: TGCGCCAGCAGCCCGTATACGGGACTAGCGTACAATGAGCAGTTCTTC.

The sample holds many counts of this clonotype. V usage is TRBV12-3 or TRBV12-4 and J usage is TRBJ2-1; D gene unclear. This CDR3 contains 14 residues. The germline V and J ends were trimmed by 3 bases and 5 bases, with 11 bases remaining between them. The CDR3 DNA sequence: TGTGCCAGCAGTTTCTCTTTCAGCCACAATGAGCAGTTCTTC. Protein: CASSFSFSHNEQFF.

The chain carries TRBV9 and TRBJ2-3; D might be TRBD1 or TRBD2, each matching 5 bases. From germline, CDR1 is SGDLS and CDR2 YYNGEE. The CDR3 totals 14 residues. V was trimmed by 7 bases and J by 3 bases, leaving 15 bases between them. The CDR3, as DNA: TGTGCCAGCGGGGGTCAGGGAAAGACAGATACGCAGTATTTT. Residues: CASGGQGKTDTQYF.

The V and J genes are TRBV20-1 and TRBJ2-1; 8 positions agree with TRBD2. The CDR3 runs 14 residues. Unmatched junction bases numbered 12, after V lost 6 bases and J lost 8 bases. Germline values: CDR1 DFQATT, CDR2 SNEGSKA (reference sequence). For the CDR3, the DNA is TGCAGTGCCAGACCGCGCGGGAGGATGGATGAGCAGTTCTTC. As protein: CSARPRGRMDEQFF.

This clonotype was observed at least ten times. The rearrangement joins TRBV10-3 to TRBJ1-2; 7 bases agree with TRBD1. CDR3 length: 13 amino acids. J was trimmed by 6 bases and V by 3 bases; bases with no gene match: 4. Germline lookup yields CDR1 ENHRY and CDR2 SYGVKD. The CDR3 loop reads CAISEQGSDGYTF. DNA of the CDR3: TGTGCCATCAGTGAACAGGGGAGCGATGGCTACACCTTC.

This clonotype was found a few times. The J gene is TRBJ2-5, the V gene TRBV6-5; maybe TRBD2 (5 bases). Per the germline V gene, CDR1 is MNHEY and CDR2 is SVGAGI. The CDR3 has 13 residues. Between the trimmed V and J ends, which lost 2 bases and 3 bases, there was a span of 7 bases. CDR3: CASSYRGKETQYF. Here the CDR3 DNA reads TGTGCCAGCAGTTACCGGGGAAAAGAGACCCAGTACTTC.

The J gene is TRBJ1-2, the V gene TRBV9; D gene unclear. Trimming shortened V by 2 bases and J by 5 bases, and 10 bases separated the two germline ends. The CDR3 loop spans 13 amino acids. Per germline, CDR1 SGDLS and CDR2 YYNGEE. The CDR3 DNA is TGTGCCAGCAGCGTCGAGGGCGGGTATGGCTACACCTTC. Protein product: CASSVEGGYGYTF.